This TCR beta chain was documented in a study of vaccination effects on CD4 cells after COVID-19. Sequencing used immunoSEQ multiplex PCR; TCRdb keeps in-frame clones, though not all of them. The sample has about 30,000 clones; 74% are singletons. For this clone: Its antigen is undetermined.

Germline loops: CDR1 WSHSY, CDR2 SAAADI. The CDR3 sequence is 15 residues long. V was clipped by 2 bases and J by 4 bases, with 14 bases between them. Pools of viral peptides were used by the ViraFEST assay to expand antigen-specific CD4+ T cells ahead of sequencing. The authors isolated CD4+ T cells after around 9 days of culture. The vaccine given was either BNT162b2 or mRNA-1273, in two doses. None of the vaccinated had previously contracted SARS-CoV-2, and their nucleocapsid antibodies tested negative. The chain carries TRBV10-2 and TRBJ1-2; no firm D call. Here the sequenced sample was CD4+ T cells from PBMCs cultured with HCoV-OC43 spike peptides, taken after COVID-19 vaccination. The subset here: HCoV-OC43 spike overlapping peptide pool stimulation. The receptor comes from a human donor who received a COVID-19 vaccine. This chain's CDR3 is CASSESSNSFYGYTF. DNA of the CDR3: TGCGCCAGCAGTGAGAGTTCCAATAGCTTCTATGGCTACACCTTC.